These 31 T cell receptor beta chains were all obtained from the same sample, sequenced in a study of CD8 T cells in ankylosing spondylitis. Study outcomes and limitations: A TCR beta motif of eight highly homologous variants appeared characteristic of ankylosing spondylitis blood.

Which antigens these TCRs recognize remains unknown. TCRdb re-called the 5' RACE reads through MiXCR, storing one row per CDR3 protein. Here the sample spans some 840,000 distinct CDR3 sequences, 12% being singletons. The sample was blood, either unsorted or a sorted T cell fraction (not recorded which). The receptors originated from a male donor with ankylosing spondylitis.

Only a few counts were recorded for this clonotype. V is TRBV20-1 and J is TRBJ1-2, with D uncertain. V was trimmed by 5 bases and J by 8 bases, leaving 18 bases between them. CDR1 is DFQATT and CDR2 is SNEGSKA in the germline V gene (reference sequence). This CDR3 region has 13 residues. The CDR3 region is CSAPGGEKRGYTF. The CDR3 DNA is TGCAGTGCTCCTGGCGGGGAGAAGAGGGGCTACACCTTC.

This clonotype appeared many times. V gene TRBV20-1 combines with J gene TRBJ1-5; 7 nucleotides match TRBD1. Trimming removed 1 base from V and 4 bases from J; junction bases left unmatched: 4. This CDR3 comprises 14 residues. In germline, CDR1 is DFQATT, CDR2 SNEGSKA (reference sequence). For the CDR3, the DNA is TGCAGTGCTAGAGCTGGGACAGAGAATCAGCCCCAGCATTTT. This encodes CSARAGTENQPQHF.

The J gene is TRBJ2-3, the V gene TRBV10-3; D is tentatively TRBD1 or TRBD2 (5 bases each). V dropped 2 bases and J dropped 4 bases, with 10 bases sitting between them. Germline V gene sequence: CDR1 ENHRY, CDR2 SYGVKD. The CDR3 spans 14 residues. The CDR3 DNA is TGTGCCATCAGTGAGAGGGGAGTCGCAGATACGCAGTATTTT. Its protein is CAISERGVADTQYF.

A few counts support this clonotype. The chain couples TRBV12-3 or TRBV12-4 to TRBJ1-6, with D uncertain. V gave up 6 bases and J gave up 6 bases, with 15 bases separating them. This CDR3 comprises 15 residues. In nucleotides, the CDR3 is TGTGCCAGCAGCCAATCCCGGACCTTTAATTCACCCCTCCACTTT. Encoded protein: CASSQSRTFNSPLHF.

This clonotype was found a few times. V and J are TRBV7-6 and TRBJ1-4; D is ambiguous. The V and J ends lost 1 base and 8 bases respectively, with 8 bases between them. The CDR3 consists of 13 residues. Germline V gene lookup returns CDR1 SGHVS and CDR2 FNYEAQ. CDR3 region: CASSLDDWEKLFF. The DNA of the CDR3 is TGTGCCAGCAGCTTAGACGATTGGGAAAAACTGTTTTTT.

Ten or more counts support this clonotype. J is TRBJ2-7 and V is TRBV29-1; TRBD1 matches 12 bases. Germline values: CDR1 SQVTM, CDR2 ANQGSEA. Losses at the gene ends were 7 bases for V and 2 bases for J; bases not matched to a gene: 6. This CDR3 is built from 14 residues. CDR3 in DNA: TGCAGCGGGGGGACAGGGGGCGACCCCTACGAGCAGTACTTC. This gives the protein CSGGTGGDPYEQYF.

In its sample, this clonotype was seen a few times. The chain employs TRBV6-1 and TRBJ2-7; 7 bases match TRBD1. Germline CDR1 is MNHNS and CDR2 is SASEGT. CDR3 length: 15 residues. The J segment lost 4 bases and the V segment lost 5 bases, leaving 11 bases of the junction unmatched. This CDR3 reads CASSRGQDVEYEQYF. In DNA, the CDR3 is TGTGCCAGCAGTAGAGGACAGGACGTGGAATACGAGCAGTACTTC.

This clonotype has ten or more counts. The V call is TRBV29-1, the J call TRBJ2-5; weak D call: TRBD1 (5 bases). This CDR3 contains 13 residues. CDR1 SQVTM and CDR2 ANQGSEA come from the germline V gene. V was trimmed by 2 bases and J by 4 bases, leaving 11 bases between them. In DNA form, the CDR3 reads TGCAGCGTTGAAAGGGGTTTGGGAGAGACCCAGTACTTC. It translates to CSVERGLGETQYF.

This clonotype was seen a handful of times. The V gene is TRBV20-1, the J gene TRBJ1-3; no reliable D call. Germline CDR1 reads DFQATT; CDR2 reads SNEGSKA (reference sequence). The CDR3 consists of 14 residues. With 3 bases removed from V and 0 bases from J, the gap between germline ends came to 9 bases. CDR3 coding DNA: TGCAGTGCTAGGTCCGATAGCTCTGGAAACACCATATATTTT. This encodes CSARSDSSGNTIYF.

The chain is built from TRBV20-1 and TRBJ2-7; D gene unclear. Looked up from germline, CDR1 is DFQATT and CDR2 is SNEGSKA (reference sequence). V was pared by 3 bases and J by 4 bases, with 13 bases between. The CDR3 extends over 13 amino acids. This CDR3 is CSARNPLGYEQYF. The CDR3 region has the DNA TGCAGTGCTAGGAATCCCTTGGGTTACGAGCAGTACTTC.

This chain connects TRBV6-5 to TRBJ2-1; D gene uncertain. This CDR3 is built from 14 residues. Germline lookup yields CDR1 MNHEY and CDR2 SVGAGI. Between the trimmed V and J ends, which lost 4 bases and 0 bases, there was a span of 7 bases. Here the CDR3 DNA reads TGTGCCAGCAGTTCTTACTACTCCTACAATGAGCAGTTCTTC. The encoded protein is CASSSYYSYNEQFF.

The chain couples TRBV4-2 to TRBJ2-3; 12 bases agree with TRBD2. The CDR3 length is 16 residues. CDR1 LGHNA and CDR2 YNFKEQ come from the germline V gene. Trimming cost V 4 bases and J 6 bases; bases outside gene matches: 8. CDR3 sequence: CASSPGLAGRFDTQYF. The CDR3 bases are TGTGCCAGCAGCCCTGGACTAGCGGGGCGTTTTGATACGCAGTATTTT.

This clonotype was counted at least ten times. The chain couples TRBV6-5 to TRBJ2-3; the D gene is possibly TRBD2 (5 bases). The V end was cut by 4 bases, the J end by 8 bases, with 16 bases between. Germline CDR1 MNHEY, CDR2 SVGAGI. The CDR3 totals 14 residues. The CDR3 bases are TGTGCCAGCAGTTTTTCAGCGGCTGGGGTTACGCAGTATTTT. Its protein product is CASSFSAAGVTQYF.

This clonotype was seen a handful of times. CDR3 amino acids: CASGSGGFYEQYF. The CDR3 coding sequence is TGTGCCAGCGGTTCCGGAGGGTTCTACGAGCAGTACTTC. V usage is TRBV6-5 and J usage is TRBJ2-7; perhaps TRBD2 as D (6 bases). Trimming pared 8 bases from V and 3 bases from J, leaving 14 bases between. This CDR3 has 13 amino acids. Germline V gene lookup returns CDR1 MNHEY and CDR2 SVGAGI.

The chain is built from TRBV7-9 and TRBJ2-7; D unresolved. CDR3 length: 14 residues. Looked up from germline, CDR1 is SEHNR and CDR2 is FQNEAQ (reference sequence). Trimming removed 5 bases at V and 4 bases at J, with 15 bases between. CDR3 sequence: CASSDLERQYEQYF. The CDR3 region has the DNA TGTGCCAGCAGCGACCTCGAAAGACAATACGAGCAGTACTTC. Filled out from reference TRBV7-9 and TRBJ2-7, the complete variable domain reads DTGVSQNPRHKITKRGQNVTFRCDPISEHNRLYWYRQTLGQGPEFLTYFQNEAQLEKSRLLSDRFSAERPKGSFSTLEIQRTEQGDSAMYLCASSDLERQYEQYFGPGTRLTVT.

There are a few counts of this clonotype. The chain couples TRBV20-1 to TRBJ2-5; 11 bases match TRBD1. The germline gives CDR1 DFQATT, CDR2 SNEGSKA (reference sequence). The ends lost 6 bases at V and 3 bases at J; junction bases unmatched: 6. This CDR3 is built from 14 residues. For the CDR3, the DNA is TGCAGTGCCGAGGACAGGGGGCGAGAAGAGACCCAGTACTTC. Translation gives CSAEDRGREETQYF.

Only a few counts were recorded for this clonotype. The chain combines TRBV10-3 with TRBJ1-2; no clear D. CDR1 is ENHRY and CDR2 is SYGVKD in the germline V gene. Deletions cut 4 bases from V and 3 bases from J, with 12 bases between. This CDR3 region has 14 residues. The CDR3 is CAISVSGLYYGYTF. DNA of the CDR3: TGTGCCATCAGTGTATCGGGCCTTTACTATGGCTACACCTTC.

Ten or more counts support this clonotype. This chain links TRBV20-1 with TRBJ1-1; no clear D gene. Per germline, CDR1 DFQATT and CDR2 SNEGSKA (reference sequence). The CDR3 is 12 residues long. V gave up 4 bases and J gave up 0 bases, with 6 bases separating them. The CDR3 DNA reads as TGCAGTGCTACTACATTGAACACTGAAGCTTTCTTT. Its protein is CSATTLNTEAFF.

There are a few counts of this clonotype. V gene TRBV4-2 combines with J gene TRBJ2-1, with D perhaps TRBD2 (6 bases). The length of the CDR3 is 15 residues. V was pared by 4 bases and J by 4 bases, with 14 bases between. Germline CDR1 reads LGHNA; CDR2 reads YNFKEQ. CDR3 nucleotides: TGTGCCAGCAGCCCCCGGGACTTTTTATACAATGAGCAGTTCTTC. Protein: CASSPRDFLYNEQFF.

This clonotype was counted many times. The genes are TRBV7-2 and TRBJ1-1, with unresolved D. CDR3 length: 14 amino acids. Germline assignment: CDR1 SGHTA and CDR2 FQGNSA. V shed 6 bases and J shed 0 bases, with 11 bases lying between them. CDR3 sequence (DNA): TGTGCCAGCAGTGGGCGCTACATGAACACTGAAGCTTTCTTT. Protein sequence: CASSGRYMNTEAFF.

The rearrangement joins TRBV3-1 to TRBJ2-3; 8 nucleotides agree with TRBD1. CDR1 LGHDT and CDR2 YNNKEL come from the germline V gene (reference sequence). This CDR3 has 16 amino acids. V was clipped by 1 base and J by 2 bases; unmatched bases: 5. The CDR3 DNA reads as TGTGCCAGCAGCCAAGGACGACAGGGGAACACAGATACGCAGTATTTT. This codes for CASSQGRQGNTDTQYF.

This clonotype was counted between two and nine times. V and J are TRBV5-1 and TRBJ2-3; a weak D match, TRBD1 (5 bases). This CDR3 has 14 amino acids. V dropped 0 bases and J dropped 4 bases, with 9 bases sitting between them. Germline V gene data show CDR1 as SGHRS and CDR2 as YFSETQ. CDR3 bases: TGCGCCAGCAGCTTGGCGGAAGGGGCAGATACGCAGTATTTT. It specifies CASSLAEGADTQYF.

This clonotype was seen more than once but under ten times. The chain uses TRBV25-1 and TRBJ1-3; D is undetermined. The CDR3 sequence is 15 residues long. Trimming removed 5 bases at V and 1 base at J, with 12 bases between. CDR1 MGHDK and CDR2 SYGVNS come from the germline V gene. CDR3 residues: CASSTSGISGNTIYF. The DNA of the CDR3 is TGTGCCAGCAGTACCTCGGGGATATCTGGAAACACCATATATTTT. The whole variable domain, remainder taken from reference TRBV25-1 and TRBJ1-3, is EADIYQTPRYLVIGTGKKITLECSQTMGHDKMYWYQQDPGMELHLIHYSYGVNSTEKGDLSSESTVSRIRTEHFPLTLESARPSHTSQYLCASSTSGISGNTIYFGEGSWLTVV.

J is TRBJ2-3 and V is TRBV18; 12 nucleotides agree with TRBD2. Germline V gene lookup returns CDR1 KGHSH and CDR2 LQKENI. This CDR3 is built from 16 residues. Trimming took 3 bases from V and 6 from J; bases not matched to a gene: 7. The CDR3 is CASSPRLAGEVDTQYF. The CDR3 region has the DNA TGTGCCAGCTCACCGAGACTAGCGGGAGAAGTGGATACGCAGTATTTT.

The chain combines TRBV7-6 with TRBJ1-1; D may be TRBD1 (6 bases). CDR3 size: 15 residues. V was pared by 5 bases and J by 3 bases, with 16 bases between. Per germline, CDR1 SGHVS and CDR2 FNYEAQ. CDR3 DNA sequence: TGTGCCAGCAGCCAAGGGGACACTTTATACACTGAAGCTTTCTTT. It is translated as CASSQGDTLYTEAFF. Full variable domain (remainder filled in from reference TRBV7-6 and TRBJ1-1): GAGVSQSPRYKVTKRGQDVALRCDPISGHVSLYWYRQALGQGPEFLTYFNYEAQQDKSGLPNDRFSAERPEGSISTLTIQRTEQRDSAMYRCASSQGDTLYTEAFFGQGTRLTVV.

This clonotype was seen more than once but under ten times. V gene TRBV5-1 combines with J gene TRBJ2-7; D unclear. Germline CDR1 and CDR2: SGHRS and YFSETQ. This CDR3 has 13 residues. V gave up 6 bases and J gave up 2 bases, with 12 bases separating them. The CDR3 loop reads CASKVAGPYEQYF. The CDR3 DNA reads TGCGCCAGCAAGGTGGCCGGCCCCTACGAGCAGTACTTC.

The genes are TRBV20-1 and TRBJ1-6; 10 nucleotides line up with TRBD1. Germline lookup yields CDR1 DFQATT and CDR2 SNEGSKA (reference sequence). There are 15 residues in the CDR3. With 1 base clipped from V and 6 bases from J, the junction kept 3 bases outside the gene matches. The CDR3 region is CSARAWDRGNSPLHF. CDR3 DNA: TGCAGTGCTAGAGCTTGGGACAGGGGTAATTCACCCCTCCACTTT.

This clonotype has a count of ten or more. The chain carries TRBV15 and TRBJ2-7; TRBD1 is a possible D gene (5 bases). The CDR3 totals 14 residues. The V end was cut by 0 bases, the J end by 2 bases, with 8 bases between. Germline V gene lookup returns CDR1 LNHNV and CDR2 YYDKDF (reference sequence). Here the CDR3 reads CATSRDPGPYEQYF. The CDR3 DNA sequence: TGTGCCACCAGCAGAGACCCAGGGCCCTACGAGCAGTACTTC.

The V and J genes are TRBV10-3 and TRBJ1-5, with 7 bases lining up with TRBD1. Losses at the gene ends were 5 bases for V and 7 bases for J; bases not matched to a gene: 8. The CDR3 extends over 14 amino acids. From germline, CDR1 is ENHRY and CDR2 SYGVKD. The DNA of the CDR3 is TGTGCCATCAGTCCAGACAGGGTGAGCCAGCCCCAGCATTTT. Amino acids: CAISPDRVSQPQHF.

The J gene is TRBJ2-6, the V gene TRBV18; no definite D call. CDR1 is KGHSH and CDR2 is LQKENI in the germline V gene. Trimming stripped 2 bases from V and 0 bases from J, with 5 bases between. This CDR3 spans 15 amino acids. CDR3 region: CASSPSHSGANVLTF. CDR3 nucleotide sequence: TGTGCCAGCTCACCATCGCACTCTGGGGCCAACGTCCTGACTTTC. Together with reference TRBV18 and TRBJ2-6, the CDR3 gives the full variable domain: NAGVMQNPRHLVRRRGQEARLRCSPMKGHSHVYWYRQLPEEGLKFMVYLQKENIIDESGMPKERFSAEFPKEGPSILRIQQVVRGDSAAYFCASSPSHSGANVLTFGAGSRLTVL.

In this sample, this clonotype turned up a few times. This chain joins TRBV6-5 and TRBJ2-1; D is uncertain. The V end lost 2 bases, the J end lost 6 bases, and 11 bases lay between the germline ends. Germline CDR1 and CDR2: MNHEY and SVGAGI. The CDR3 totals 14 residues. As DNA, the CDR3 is TGTGCCAGCAGTTACATTGCGACCCGCAATGAGCAGTTCTTC. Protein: CASSYIATRNEQFF.